The T cell receptor (beta chain) under discussion was sequenced for a study of long-term antiretroviral therapy in people with HIV. Study-wide points: Clones that expanded before ART (that is, prior to treatment) dominated the repertoire at all time points.

Survey level was the resolution at which the v3.0 immunoSEQ assay ran. This table comes from immunoSEQ multiplex PCR, and its TCRdb copy is limited to in-frame clones, with some not included. Here the sample spans 8,500 to 10,000 clones, over 65% being singletons. V lost 5 bases and J lost 13; bases outside the gene matches: 14. This CDR3 contains 15 residues. CDR1 and CDR2 (germline): SGHAT, FQNNGV. As regards this clone: Its antigen is still unknown.

The TCR comes from a man aged 25 to 45 with HIV. This material consisted of unsorted PBMCs, taken 0.4 years before starting antiretroviral therapy. This chain joins TRBV11-2 and TRBJ1-4; TRBD1 agrees at 9 bases. DNA of the CDR3: TGTGCCAGCAGCCTGCCGGGACAGGGACGTACGTCACTGTTTTTT. Translation gives CASSLPGQGRTSLFF.